This TCR beta chain originates from a study of spatial heterogeneity in lung cancer. As for time point: sample taken at primary tumor resection. From tumor, nontumor lung or frozen PBMC, whole RNA was taken unsorted for sequencing. CDR3 length: 13 amino acids. Germline CDR1 is DFQATT and CDR2 is SNEGSKA (reference sequence). V lost 6 bases and J lost 7; bases outside the gene matches: 8. TCRdb processed the 5' RACE reads anew with MiXCR; each CDR3 protein has one entry. Of 95,000 or so distinct CDR3 sequences in the sample, roughly 10% were seen once. The sequencing used PBMCs, collected at surgery. The TCR comes from a male donor with early-stage non-small cell lung cancer. The gene calls are TRBV20-1 and TRBJ2-1; 8 positions agree with TRBD2. The CDR3, as DNA: TGCAGTGCCCTGGGACTAGGGGTTAATGAGCAGTTCTTC. Translated, it gives CSALGLGVNEQFF.